This T cell receptor beta chain was profiled in a study of blood T cell repertoires in COVID-19. As originally analysed: Counts of nucleated cells, estimated from reference gene primer amplification, were obtained. The data were produced by immunoSEQ multiplex PCR, yet TCRdb's version contains in-frame clones alone and is incomplete. From that table come the V and J calls and clone size; the DNA was used to work out D and trimming. The data hold some 89,000 clones, with approximately 80% observed a single time. This receptor was identified in a man aged 70 or older with acute or convalescent COVID-19. The specimen was peripheral blood.

CDR3 in amino acids: CASSQETGNQETQYF. CDR3 DNA: TGTGCCAGCAGCCAAGAGACAGGGAACCAAGAGACCCAGTACTTC. The V and J genes are TRBV3-1 (or the pseudogene TRBV3-2) and TRBJ2-5; 7 bases align to TRBD1. This CDR3 contains 15 residues. From germline, CDR1 is LGHDT and CDR2 YNNKEL (reference sequence). The trim removed 0 bases at V and 0 bases at J, leaving 1 base unmatched.